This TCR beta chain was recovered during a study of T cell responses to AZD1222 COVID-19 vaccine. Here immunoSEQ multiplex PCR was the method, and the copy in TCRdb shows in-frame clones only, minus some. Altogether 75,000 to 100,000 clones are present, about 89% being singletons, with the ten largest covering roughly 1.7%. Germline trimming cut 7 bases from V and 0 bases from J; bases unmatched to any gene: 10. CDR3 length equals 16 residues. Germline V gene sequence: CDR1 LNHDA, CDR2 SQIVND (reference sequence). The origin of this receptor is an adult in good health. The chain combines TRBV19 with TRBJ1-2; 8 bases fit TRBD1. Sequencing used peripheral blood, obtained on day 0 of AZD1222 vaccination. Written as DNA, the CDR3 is TGTGCCAGTACGAGTTTGGGACAGGTCGCTAACTATGGCTACACCTTC. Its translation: CASTSLGQVANYGYTF.